The clone carrying this T cell receptor (beta chain) was seen just once. Followed over time, Seattle patients had been enrolled while infection was active. The data derive from a study of blood T cell repertoires in COVID-19. The wider study: The United States, Italy and Spain supplied acute and convalescent COVID-19 samples.

V was clipped by 8 bases and J by 5 bases; unmatched bases: 6. This CDR3 is built from 12 residues. Looked up from germline, CDR1 is SNHLY and CDR2 is FYNNEI. Sequencing was performed with immunoSEQ multiplex PCR; in TCRdb, only in-frame clones are kept and a portion is missing. In the table there are some 240,000 clones, around 90% of which are singletons. Sequences were obtained from peripheral blood. This chain connects TRBV2 to TRBJ2-7, with 7 bases identical to TRBD1. The clonotype was recovered from a man aged 60 to 75 with COVID-19, enrolled during active disease. The CDR3 DNA sequence: TGTGCCAGCGACAGGGATTGGAACGAGCAGTACTTC. Amino acid sequence: CASDRDWNEQYF.